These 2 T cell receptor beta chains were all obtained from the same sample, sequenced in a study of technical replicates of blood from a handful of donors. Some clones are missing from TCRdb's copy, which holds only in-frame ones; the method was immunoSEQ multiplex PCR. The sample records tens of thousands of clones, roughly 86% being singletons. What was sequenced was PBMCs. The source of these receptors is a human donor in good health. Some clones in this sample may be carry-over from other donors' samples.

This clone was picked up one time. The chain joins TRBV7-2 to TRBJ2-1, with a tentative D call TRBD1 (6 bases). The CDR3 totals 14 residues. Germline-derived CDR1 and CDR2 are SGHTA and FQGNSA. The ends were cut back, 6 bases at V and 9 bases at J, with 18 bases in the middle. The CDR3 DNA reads TGTGCCAGCAGAGCCGGGACAACAACGGGTGAGCAGTTCTTC. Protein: CASRAGTTTGEQFF.

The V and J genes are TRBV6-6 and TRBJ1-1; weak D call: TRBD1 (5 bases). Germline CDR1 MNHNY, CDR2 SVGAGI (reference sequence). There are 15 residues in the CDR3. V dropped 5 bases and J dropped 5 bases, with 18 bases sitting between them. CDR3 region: CASSVDTRRGTEAFF. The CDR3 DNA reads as TGTGCCAGCAGTGTAGACACCAGAAGGGGTACTGAAGCTTTCTTT.